These 32 T cell receptor beta chains were sequenced from one sample in a study of cytomegalovirus exposure and HLA in healthy donors. The primer mix had 60 Vbeta and 13 Jbeta primers. Measured with immunoSEQ multiplex PCR; TCRdb has only the in-frame clones, and not every one. The repertoire holds around 200,000 clones, with around 74% as singletons. The sample comprised PBMCs. The source of these receptors is a male donor in good health and CMV-seronegative.

In DNA form, the CDR3 reads TGTGCCAGCAGTTGGGCTGGCAATCAGCCCCAGCATTTT. It specifies CASSWAGNQPQHF. The chain is built from TRBV27 and TRBJ1-5; D is ambiguous. Germline assignment: CDR1 MNHEY and CDR2 SMNVEV (reference sequence). Trimming took off 4 bases at V and 2 bases at J, with 6 bases between the two ends. The CDR3 extends over 13 amino acids.

The CDR3 DNA is TGTGCCAGCTCACCACGGACAGGGAATCAAGAGACCCAGTACTTC. Its translation is CASSPRTGNQETQYF. This rearrangement joins TRBV18 to TRBJ2-5; 8 positions agree with TRBD1. CDR3 length: 15 amino acids. In germline, CDR1 is KGHSH, CDR2 LQKENI. V dropped 1 base and J dropped 2; count of bases not matched to a gene: 3.

The chain employs TRBV30 and TRBJ1-3, with 9 bases aligning to TRBD1. The V and J ends lost 5 bases and 0 bases, in that order; junction bases with no gene match: 5. The CDR3 runs 15 residues. Germline CDR1 GTSNPN, CDR2 SVGIG (reference sequence). CDR3 bases: TGTGCCTGGGGTGGGACAGGGCACTCTGGAAACACCATATATTTT. This sequence encodes CAWGGTGHSGNTIYF. Variable domain in full (rest from reference TRBV30 and TRBJ1-3): SQTIHQWPATLVQPVGSPLSLECTVEGTSNPNLYWYRQAAGRGLQLLFYSVGIGQISSEVPQNLSASRPQDRQFILSSKKLLLSDSGFYLCAWGGTGHSGNTIYFGEGSWLTVV.

V and J are TRBV28 and TRBJ1-1, with a possible D match to TRBD1 (5 bases). Germline V gene data show CDR1 as MDHEN and CDR2 as SYDVKM. Trimming stripped 2 bases from V and 1 base from J, with 14 bases between. The CDR3 extends over 16 amino acids. The CDR3 coding sequence is TGTGCCAGCAGTTTAGCAACCGGGGGGGAGAACACTGAAGCTTTCTTT. It is translated as CASSLATGGENTEAFF.

The chain carries TRBV4-1 and TRBJ1-5; a weak D match, TRBD1 (5 bases). This CDR3 comprises 16 residues. The V gene's germline CDR1 is MGHRA and CDR2 YSYEKL. V was clipped by 0 bases and J by 3 bases, with 12 bases between them. CDR3 loop: CASSQDGWGDNQPQHF. CDR3 nucleotide sequence: TGCGCCAGCAGCCAAGATGGGTGGGGGGACAATCAGCCCCAGCATTTT.

The CDR3 sequence is CASSYNPGEGRDQPQHF. The CDR3 coding sequence is TGTGCCAGCAGTTATAACCCTGGAGAGGGGAGGGATCAGCCCCAGCATTTT. V gene TRBV28 combines with J gene TRBJ1-5; a weak D match, TRBD1 (5 bases). Trimming left V 4 bases short and J 5 bases short, with 21 bases between. The CDR3 loop spans 17 amino acids. CDR1 MDHEN and CDR2 SYDVKM come from the germline V gene. The full variable domain, completed using reference TRBV28 and TRBJ1-5, is DVKVTQSSRYLVKRTGEKVFLECVQDMDHENMFWYRQDPGLGLRLIYFSYDVKMKEKGDIPEGYSVSREKKERFSLILESASTNQTSMYLCASSYNPGEGRDQPQHFGDGTRLSIL.

The chain recombines TRBV25-1 with TRBJ2-5; D possibly corresponds to TRBD1 (6 bases). The J call may be incorrect, as the DNA end agrees better with TRBJ2-7. This CDR3 contains 16 residues. Germline V gene sequence: CDR1 MGHDK, CDR2 SYGVNS. The CDR3 DNA reads TGTGCCAGCAGTCCACCCCGGGGACACATTGGATACGAGCAGTACTTC. It is translated as CASSPPRGHIGYEQYF.

The V and J genes are TRBV6-5 and TRBJ2-5; TRBD1 agrees at 7 bases. The germline gives CDR1 MNHEY, CDR2 SVGAGI. With 5 bases clipped from V and 5 bases from J, the junction kept 11 bases outside the gene matches. The length of the CDR3 is 15 residues. The chain's CDR3 is CASSAYPGQIETQYF. The CDR3 DNA reads as TGTGCCAGCAGTGCATATCCGGGACAGATTGAGACCCAGTACTTC.

The V call is TRBV6-1, the J call TRBJ1-5; D perhaps matches TRBD1 (5 bases). V was pared by 8 bases and J by 2 bases, with 10 bases between. The CDR3 has 13 residues. Germline V gene sequence: CDR1 MNHNS, CDR2 SASEGT. The CDR3 region is CASGAVGNQPQHF. CDR3 nucleotide sequence: TGTGCCAGCGGGGCAGTCGGCAATCAGCCCCAGCATTTT.

This chain links TRBV4-3 with TRBJ2-1; 10 bases fit TRBD2. This CDR3 spans 15 amino acids. The J segment lost 4 bases and the V segment lost 3 bases, leaving 3 bases of the junction unmatched. CDR1 and CDR2 from the germline V gene are LGHNA and YSLEER. The CDR3 bases are TGCGCCAGCAGCCAGGGGACTAGCGAATACAATGAGCAGTTCTTC. As protein: CASSQGTSEYNEQFF.

The genes are TRBV7-9 and TRBJ1-1; maybe TRBD1 (6 bases). The CDR3 has 12 amino acids. V lost 4 bases to trimming and J lost 5 bases, with 8 bases between them. From germline, CDR1 is SEHNR and CDR2 FQNEAQ (reference sequence). This CDR3 reads CASSSTGTEAFF. Here the CDR3 DNA reads TGTGCCAGCAGCTCAACAGGGACTGAAGCTTTCTTT. Full variable domain (missing parts from reference TRBV7-9 and TRBJ1-1): DTGVSQNPRHKITKRGQNVTFRCDPISEHNRLYWYRQTLGQGPEFLTYFQNEAQLEKSRLLSDRFSAERPKGSFSTLEIQRTEQGDSAMYLCASSSTGTEAFFGQGTRLTVV.

The chain joins TRBV6-6 to TRBJ1-5, with a possible D match to TRBD1 (5 bases). This CDR3 comprises 16 residues. The V gene lost 3 bases and the J gene lost 4 bases, with 16 bases spanning the gap. Germline-derived CDR1 and CDR2 are MNHNY and SVGAGI (reference sequence). CDR3 DNA sequence: TGTGCCAGCAGTTATTCCAGGGCAGGGAAAAATCAGCCCCAGCATTTT. Amino acid sequence: CASSYSRAGKNQPQHF.

The chain employs TRBV2 and TRBJ1-6; a possible D gene is TRBD1 (6 bases). The germline V gene encodes CDR1 SNHLY and CDR2 FYNNEI. Trimming left V 3 bases short and J 9 bases short, with 12 bases between. CDR3 length: 14 amino acids. In nucleotides, the CDR3 is TGTGCCAGCAGTGAGAGGGGGATAGGTTCACCCCTCCACTTT. Translating gives CASSERGIGSPLHF.

This chain links TRBV6-5 with TRBJ1-2; the D is unclear. Germline CDR1 and CDR2: MNHEY and SVGAGI. V shed 8 bases and J shed 2 bases, with 18 bases lying between them. The CDR3 loop spans 15 amino acids. Here the CDR3 reads CASSITVRGNYGYTF. The CDR3 nucleotides are TGTGCCAGCTCTATAACAGTTCGCGGGAACTATGGCTACACCTTC.

V is TRBV27 and J is TRBJ2-1, with 9 bases fitting TRBD1. The germline CDR1 and CDR2 sequences are MNHEY and SMNVEV (reference sequence). The CDR3 runs 15 residues. The ends lost 6 bases at V and 0 bases at J; junction bases unmatched: 3. CDR3 in amino acids: CASSPTGGSYNEQFF. The CDR3 DNA follows: TGTGCCAGCAGCCCGACAGGGGGCTCCTACAATGAGCAGTTCTTC.

This rearrangement joins TRBV4-3 to TRBJ2-2, with 8 bases that match TRBD1. Germline CDR1 reads LGHNA; CDR2 reads YSLEER. With 0 bases clipped from V and 9 bases from J, the junction kept 9 bases outside the gene matches. This CDR3 is built from 16 residues. This chain's CDR3 is CASSQESGQVSRELFF. For the CDR3, the DNA is TGCGCCAGCAGCCAAGAGTCGGGACAGGTCTCCCGGGAGCTGTTTTTT.

The genes are TRBV28 and TRBJ2-1, with D perhaps matching TRBD2 (6 bases). The V gene's germline CDR1 is MDHEN and CDR2 SYDVKM. V was clipped by 6 bases and J by 9 bases, with 18 bases between them. The CDR3 has 14 residues. The CDR3 DNA follows: TGTGCCAGCAGGATTAGCGGCAGGGTGGGTGAGCAGTTCTTC. It codes for CASRISGRVGEQFF.

This clone was counted a few times. The V and J genes are TRBV6-6 and TRBJ2-7; a possible D gene is TRBD2 (5 bases). Germline values: CDR1 MNHNY, CDR2 SVGAGI (reference sequence). This CDR3 region has 16 residues. The ends were cut back, 2 bases at V and 3 bases at J, with 17 bases in the middle. CDR3 coding DNA: TGTGCCAGCAGTTACGTGGGCCGCTCTGAGGGCTACGAGCAGTACTTC. Its translation is CASSYVGRSEGYEQYF.

The rearrangement links TRBV6-5 to TRBJ2-2; no definite D call. Germline lookup yields CDR1 MNHEY and CDR2 SVGAGI. The CDR3 is 13 amino acids. The V end was cut by 7 bases, the J end by 0 bases, with 6 bases between. The CDR3 DNA sequence: TGTGCCAGCAATCCCACGAACACCGGGGAGCTGTTTTTT. As protein: CASNPTNTGELFF.

The V and J genes are TRBV7-6 and TRBJ2-1; D perhaps matches TRBD2 (7 bases). Germline V gives CDR1 SGHVS, CDR2 FNYEAQ. Trimming cost V 0 bases and J 7 bases, with 19 bases left between them. The CDR3 is made up of 17 amino acids. The CDR3 DNA sequence: TGTGCCAGCAGCTTAGCAATCGCGCGGGAGAGGGGGAATGAGCAGTTCTTC. This gives the protein CASSLAIARERGNEQFF.

The J gene is TRBJ1-3, the V gene TRBV9; TRBD1 matches 7 bases. The ends lost 3 bases at V and 4 bases at J; junction bases unmatched: 7. The CDR3 is 15 residues long. The germline V gene encodes CDR1 SGDLS and CDR2 YYNGEE. The CDR3 DNA is TGTGCCAGCAGCGCAGGACAGGTTTCCGGAAACACCATATATTTT. Translation gives CASSAGQVSGNTIYF.

Concerning this clone: Additional DNA sequences in this sample encode the identical CDR3. The chain is built from TRBV28 and TRBJ1-6; unclear D gene. Per the germline V gene, CDR1 is MDHEN and CDR2 is SYDVKM. Trimming removed 4 bases at V and 0 bases at J, with 4 bases between. This CDR3 has 14 residues. CDR3 coding DNA: TGTGCCAGCAGTTCCAGCTCCTATAATTCACCCCTCCACTTT. Translating gives CASSSSSYNSPLHF.

V is TRBV28 and J is TRBJ1-4; 7 bases fit TRBD1. The CDR3 has 13 amino acids. Germline values: CDR1 MDHEN, CDR2 SYDVKM. Trimming cost V 3 bases and J 10 bases; bases outside gene matches: 5. The CDR3 reads CASSLEGARKLFF. CDR3 sequence (DNA): TGTGCCAGCAGTTTGGAGGGGGCTAGAAAACTGTTTTTT.

This chain's CDR3 is CASSLARDRSTEAFF. CDR3 sequence (DNA): TGTGCCAGCAGCTTGGCCAGAGACCGGAGCACTGAAGCTTTCTTT. The chain carries TRBV5-4 and TRBJ1-1; no definite D call. Per the germline V gene, CDR1 is SGHNT and CDR2 is YYREEE (reference sequence). V lost 0 bases and J lost 4, with 13 bases in between. The CDR3 runs to 15 residues.

J is TRBJ2-5 and V is TRBV9, with TRBD2 identical over 10 bases. The CDR3 spans 15 residues. Germline V gives CDR1 SGDLS, CDR2 YYNGEE. V gave up 4 bases and J gave up 2 bases; unmatched junction bases: 5. The CDR3 DNA follows: TGTGCCAGCAGCCAGAGCGGGAGGGATCAAGAGACCCAGTACTTC. Translation gives CASSQSGRDQETQYF. Together with reference TRBV9 and TRBJ2-5, the CDR3 gives the full variable domain: DSGVTQTPKHLITATGQRVTLRCSPRSGDLSVYWYQQSLDQGLQFLIQYYNGEERAKGNILERFSAQQFPDLHSELNLSSLELGDSALYFCASSQSGRDQETQYFGPGTRLLVL.

The rearrangement links TRBV30 to TRBJ1-2; 9 bases fit TRBD1. The CDR3 extends over 13 amino acids. J was trimmed by 4 bases and V by 8 bases; bases with no gene match: 8. The germline V gene has CDR1 GTSNPN and CDR2 SVGIG (reference sequence). The CDR3 DNA follows: TGTGCCCGAGGGACAGGGTTGGGCTATGGCTACACCTTC. This sequence encodes CARGTGLGYGYTF.

The V call is TRBV20-1, the J call TRBJ2-5, with D perhaps matching TRBD2 (6 bases). The length of the CDR3 is 11 residues. CDR1 and CDR2 (germline): DFQATT, SNEGSKA (reference sequence). Trimming left V 3 bases short and J 7 bases short, with 9 bases between. CDR3 in DNA: TGCAGTGCTAGCGGGCGGGGGACCCAGTACTTC. As protein: CSASGRGTQYF.

This clone was seen once. The chain couples TRBV6-6 to TRBJ1-1; D not certain. The length of the CDR3 is 13 residues. Trimming left V 8 bases short and J 0 bases short, with 10 bases between. Germline V CDR1 and CDR2: MNHNY, SVGAGI (reference sequence). The CDR3 nucleotides are TGTGCCAGCTTTCAGATAATGAACACTGAAGCTTTCTTT. Translation: CASFQIMNTEAFF.

J is TRBJ2-3 and V is TRBV19, with 7 bases that match TRBD2. CDR3 length: 14 residues. V trimming: 3 bases; J trimming: 4 bases; junction bases outside the gene matches: 4. Germline CDR1 and CDR2: LNHDA and SQIVND (reference sequence). The CDR3 spells CASSIGGSADTQYF. The CDR3 DNA sequence: TGTGCCAGTAGTATCGGGGGGTCGGCAGATACGCAGTATTTT.

The gene calls are TRBV30 and TRBJ2-1, with D tentatively TRBD2 (5 bases). The CDR3 covers 11 residues. Germline CDR1 GTSNPN, CDR2 SVGIG (reference sequence). CDR3: CERRQYGEQFF. The CDR3 DNA reads TGTGAGCGGAGGCAGTATGGTGAGCAGTTCTTC. Using reference TRBV30 and TRBJ2-1 for the parts outside the CDR3, the full variable domain is SQTIHQWPATLVQPVGSPLSLECTVEGTSNPNLYWYRQAAGRGLQLLFYSVGIGQISSEVPQNLSASRPQDRQFILSSKKLLLSDSGFYLCERRQYGEQFFGPGTRLTVL.

This clone was detected a few times. The chain's CDR3 is CASHRQGKQPQHF. Written as DNA, the CDR3 is TGTGCCAGCCACCGTCAGGGGAAACAGCCCCAGCATTTT. The chain recombines TRBV28 with TRBJ1-5; D is possibly TRBD1 (6 bases). Germline V gene sequence: CDR1 MDHEN, CDR2 SYDVKM. The CDR3 covers 13 residues. The ends were cut back, 8 bases at V and 7 bases at J, with 15 bases in the middle.

The rearrangement links TRBV29-1 to TRBJ1-2; D might be TRBD1 (5 bases). V was cut by 5 bases and J by 6 bases, with 22 bases left in between. Germline CDR1 SQVTM, CDR2 ANQGSEA. This CDR3 is 15 amino acids long. The DNA for the CDR3 is TGCAGCGTTACGGGACTTACCCTAGTTGAGGATGGCTACACCTTC. It translates to CSVTGLTLVEDGYTF.